This T cell receptor (beta chain) was identified during a study of early T cells in non-severe SARS-CoV-2 infection. As for the study in general: Bulk RNA taken from unsorted whole blood was sequenced, leaving chains unpaired.

Notes on the study in general: Private and CD4 specificities were missed by VDJdb matching, skewed to anti-spike CD8.

This clonotype occurred a few times. The antigen is unknown. The protocol attached unique molecular identifiers to individual cDNA molecules. Each CDR3 protein gets one entry after TCRdb re-called the 5' RACE reads with MiXCR. This sample has about 77,000 distinct CDR3 sequences, with approximately 9.1% found just once. The sequence came from an adult who was a healthcare worker with PCR-confirmed SARS-CoV-2 infection or an uninfected control (not recorded which). Sequencing was carried out using whole blood.

This CDR3 is CASSPTLGRYEQYF. CDR3 sequence (DNA): TGTGCCAGCAGCCCCACCTTGGGCAGATACGAGCAGTACTTC. The chain uses TRBV11-2 and TRBJ2-7; no firm D call. The CDR3 sequence is 14 residues long. V lost 5 bases and J 4 bases, leaving 15 bases between the germline ends. The germline V gene has CDR1 SGHAT and CDR2 FQNNGV.